The 13 T cell receptor beta chains listed next were all sequenced from one sample in a study of beta chain features in type 1 diabetes. Every bit of the isolated RNA underwent reverse transcription, so sequencing read expressed TCRB transcripts. TCRdb's copy holds only in-frame clones and misses some; the assay was immunoSEQ multiplex PCR. The repertoire includes 810,000 or so clones, under 20% of them detected once, and around 0.02% sits in the top ten. Sequencing used naive CD4+ T cells from blood. These receptors all stem from a woman aged 18-29 years in good health.

The CDR3 here is CASSLGRSSGANVLTF. The CDR3, as DNA: TGTGCCAGCAGCTTAGGCAGGAGCTCTGGGGCCAACGTCCTGACTTTC. The chain couples TRBV7-3 to TRBJ2-6; D is unresolved. The ends were cut back, 2 bases at V and 0 bases at J, with 8 bases in the middle. The germline V gene encodes CDR1 SGHTA and CDR2 FQGTGA. The CDR3 has 16 residues.

The DNA of the CDR3 is TGTGCCAGCAGCTTGACTAGCGCGACAGATACGCAGTATTTT. It yields the protein CASSLTSATDTQYF. The chain carries TRBV7-3 and TRBJ2-3, with TRBD2 identical over 8 bases. Germline V CDR1 and CDR2: SGHTA, FQGTGA. V dropped 3 bases and J dropped 3; count of bases not matched to a gene: 2. The CDR3 totals 14 residues.

There are a few counts of this clone. The chain carries TRBV7-9 and TRBJ2-1; tentative D call: TRBD2 (5 bases). V was shortened by 5 bases and J by 2 bases, with 10 bases between the two germline ends. Germline V gene data show CDR1 as SEHNR and CDR2 as FQNEAQ (reference sequence). The CDR3 covers 14 residues. CDR3 in amino acids: CASSAPAAYNEQFF. CDR3 nucleotides: TGTGCCAGCAGCGCTCCAGCGGCCTACAATGAGCAGTTCTTC.

The CDR3 loop reads CASSGSLRDRSYYEQYF. For the CDR3, the DNA is TGTGCCAGCAGCGGGAGTCTCCGGGACAGGTCCTACTACGAGCAGTACTTC. V gene TRBV7-9 combines with J gene TRBJ2-7; 8 nucleotides agree with TRBD1. Per the germline V gene, CDR1 is SEHNR and CDR2 is FQNEAQ (reference sequence). CDR3 length: 17 amino acids. V trimming: 5 bases; J trimming: 3 bases; junction bases outside the gene matches: 15.

The chain uses TRBV27 and TRBJ2-3; D is uncertain. The CDR3 is 13 residues long. Germline CDR1 reads MNHEY; CDR2 reads SMNVEV (reference sequence). V lost 5 bases and J lost 1, with 7 bases in between. The CDR3 sequence is CASSPWGTDTQYF. The CDR3 coding sequence is TGTGCCAGCAGTCCATGGGGCACAGATACGCAGTATTTT.

This clone was seen only a few times. The chain is built from TRBV5-4 and TRBJ2-5; 7 bases are a match to TRBD1. Trimming cost V 4 bases and J 2 bases; bases outside gene matches: 2. CDR3 length equals 13 residues. Per the germline V gene, CDR1 is SGHNT and CDR2 is YYREEE (reference sequence). The CDR3 DNA sequence: TGTGCCAGCAGCCAGGGGGAACAAGAGACCCAGTACTTC. Amino acids: CASSQGEQETQYF.

CDR3 DNA: TGCGCCAGCAGGGTCGGACAGGGAGCAACTAATGAAAAACTGTTTTTT. This encodes CASRVGQGATNEKLFF. The V call is TRBV5-1, the J call TRBJ1-4, with TRBD1 identical over 8 bases. This CDR3 spans 16 amino acids. From germline, CDR1 is SGHRS and CDR2 YFSETQ. V lost 5 bases to trimming and J lost 0 bases; unmatched junction nucleotides: 6.

In this sample, this clone turned up a few times. V usage is TRBV2 and J usage is TRBJ1-1, with D possibly matching TRBD1 (5 bases). Germline-derived CDR1 and CDR2 are SNHLY and FYNNEI. V lost 5 bases to trimming and J lost 10 bases, with 11 bases between them. The CDR3 sequence is 11 residues long. CDR3 region: CASSRGQRAFF. In DNA form, the CDR3 reads TGTGCCAGCAGTAGAGGACAAAGAGCTTTCTTT.

The J gene is TRBJ1-5, the V gene TRBV15, with 7 bases lining up with TRBD1. Unmatched junction bases numbered 16, after V lost 6 bases and J lost 11 bases. This CDR3 region has 15 residues. Germline CDR1 LNHNV, CDR2 YYDKDF (reference sequence). The CDR3 sequence: CATSPRDSGRGTQHF. The DNA of the CDR3 is TGTGCCACCAGTCCCCGGGACAGCGGGAGGGGGACCCAGCATTTT.

This clone has just a few counts. The chain uses TRBV7-6 and TRBJ2-1; 13 bases match TRBD2. The CDR3 consists of 18 residues. Per the germline V gene, CDR1 is SGHVS and CDR2 is FNYEAQ. Trimming took 4 bases from V and 8 from J; bases not matched to a gene: 14. The CDR3 loop is CASSSSIWTSGSGHEQFF. The CDR3 DNA follows: TGTGCCAGCAGCTCTAGCATTTGGACTAGCGGGAGTGGGCATGAGCAGTTCTTC.

This clone appeared a single time. The chain has TRBV28 and TRBJ1-1; TRBD1 is a possible D gene (5 bases). V was shortened by 6 bases and J by 0 bases, with 14 bases between the two germline ends. Germline CDR1 and CDR2: MDHEN and SYDVKM. This CDR3 region has 15 residues. This CDR3 reads CASSFSGLMNTEAFF. In DNA form, the CDR3 reads TGTGCCAGCAGCTTCTCAGGGCTAATGAACACTGAAGCTTTCTTT. Supplemented by reference TRBV28 and TRBJ1-1, the full variable domain reads DVKVTQSSRYLVKRTGEKVFLECVQDMDHENMFWYRQDPGLGLRLIYFSYDVKMKEKGDIPEGYSVSREKKERFSLILESASTNQTSMYLCASSFSGLMNTEAFFGQGTRLTVV.

This sequence joins TRBV7-8 and TRBJ2-3; possible D gene TRBD1, 6 bases. The CDR3 runs to 14 residues. Trimming took 5 bases from V and 2 from J, leaving 11 bases between them. The germline gives CDR1 SGHVS, CDR2 FQNEAQ. CDR3 protein: CASSEQGYTDTQYF. The CDR3 DNA reads as TGTGCCAGCAGCGAACAGGGATACACAGATACGCAGTATTTT.

In this sample, this clone turned up a few times. J is TRBJ2-7 and V is TRBV6-6; a weak D match, TRBD2 (6 bases). Between the trimmed V and J ends, which lost 6 bases and 1 base, there was a span of 16 bases. Per germline, CDR1 MNHNY and CDR2 SVGAGI (reference sequence). This CDR3 region has 15 residues. The CDR3 protein is CASSRDSRGSYEQYF. CDR3 nucleotides: TGTGCCAGCAGCCGCGACTCGCGGGGATCCTACGAGCAGTACTTC.